This TCR beta chain was identified in a study of blood T cell repertoires in COVID-19. Whole-study context: Samples taken during acute and convalescent COVID-19 were collected in the United States, Italy and Spain. The cDNA or gDNA used as material had been derived from T cells, B-cell-depleted T cells, or PBMCs.

V gave up 4 bases and J gave up 6 bases; unmatched junction bases: 8. Germline lookup yields CDR1 SQVTM and CDR2 ANQGSEA. The CDR3 extends over 15 amino acids. Per the original data handling: Amplification from reference gene primers served as the basis for estimated nucleated cell counts. Using immunoSEQ multiplex PCR, the repertoire was profiled, and TCRdb retains in-frame clones only, with some absent. That table is the source of V, J and clone size, and D and trimming were worked out from the DNA. The data hold roughly 410,000 clones, with around nine tenths observed a single time. Followed longitudinally, the Seattle patients had been enrolled during active infection.

The receptor was derived from a woman aged 40 to 50 with COVID-19, enrolled during active disease. Sample: peripheral blood. This rearrangement joins TRBV29-1 to TRBJ1-4, with 10 positions matching TRBD1. The CDR3 coding sequence is TGCAGCGTTGTGGGGACAGGGGCGCAAGATGAAAAACTGTTTTTT. It is translated as CSVVGTGAQDEKLFF.